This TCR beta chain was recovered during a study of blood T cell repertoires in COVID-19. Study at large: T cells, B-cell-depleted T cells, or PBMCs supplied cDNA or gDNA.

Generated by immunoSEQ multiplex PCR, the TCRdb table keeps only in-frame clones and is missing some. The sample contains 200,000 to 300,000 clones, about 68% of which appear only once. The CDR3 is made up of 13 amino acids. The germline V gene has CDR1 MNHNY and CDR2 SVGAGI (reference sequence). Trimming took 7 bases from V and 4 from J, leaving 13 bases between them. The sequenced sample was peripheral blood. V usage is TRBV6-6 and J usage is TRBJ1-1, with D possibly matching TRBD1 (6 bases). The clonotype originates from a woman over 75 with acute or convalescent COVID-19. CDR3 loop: CASTAQGFTEAFF. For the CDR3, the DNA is TGTGCCAGCACCGCACAGGGTTTCACTGAAGCTTTCTTT.